This note documents a single TCR beta chain sequence. The antigen it recognizes is unknown. No much larger clone is present one base from it, and per-base qualities are unavailable. Based on the germline V gene, the CDR1 and CDR2 sequences are MDHEN and SYDVKM. V and J are trimmed by 5 bases and 5 bases, and the gene matches miss 7 bases of the junction. The CDR3 runs 14 amino acids, cysteine and phenylalanine included. Solely the CDR3 DNA is kept, with 42 bases framed from the first base. This entry comes from a study of vaccination and CD4 T cells after COVID-19 (dated by TCRdb to the early 2020s). Turning to the overall study: Every convalescent patient had a positive nasal swab PCR test for SARS-CoV-2, with mild disease in about nine patients and severe disease in one. The convalescent cohort included six males and four females, with two Hispanic individuals, seven Caucasians, two Asians and one multiracial person. Participants got two doses of the Pfizer-BioNTech BNT162b2 vaccine (n=8) or two doses of the Moderna mRNA-1273 vaccine (n=2). Post-COVID blood samples were collected from convalescent patients a median of around 96 days after diagnosis, with a range of about 30 to 161 days. Post-vaccine blood samples were collected a median of around 2.5 months after the second vaccine dose, ranging from 14 to 241 days. In ten to eleven COVID-19 convalescent patients and 4 infection-naive healthy vaccine recipients, the spike-specific CD4+ TCR repertoire before mRNA vaccination was compared with the repertoire after mRNA vaccination. Findings and caveats that apply to the study as a whole: The median number of SARS-CoV-2-reactive clonotypes rose from about 23 after infection to roughly 38 after vaccination, but the change was not significant. In convalescent patients, nearly all vaccine-specific clones (304 of 307) were found to be mono-reactive for SARS-CoV-2 spike rather than cross-reactive with common cold coronaviruses. Only a relatively small number of convalescent patients were included in the study, and early timepoints following natural infection were not analyzed. In convalescent patients, a median about 86% of post-vaccine SARS-CoV-2-reactive clones were detected only after vaccination, and vaccine-specific priming was suggested by this finding.

Positive SARS-CoV-2 PCR tests in the convalescent patients dated from March to December 2020, before Alpha, Beta and Delta variants emerged in the United States. Ficoll-Paque Plus gradient centrifugation was used to isolate PBMCs from whole blood, and the isolated PBMCs were then either used fresh or cryopreserved at -140C. The library relied on PCR. The sequencer listed for this sample is Illumina iSeq 100. In the source study's methods: Non-productive sequences were removed, and CDR3s not starting with C, not ending with F or W, or shorter than 7 amino acids were discarded. Similarity between CDR3 sequences was evaluated in R version 3.6.1 using Levenshtein distances (stringdist) and unrooted phylogenetic trees (ape). The public reads were reprocessed in TCRdb via fastp at Q25 and MiXCR, keeping in-frame beta chains. Entries that share a CDR3 protein sequence are merged under the most common genes and DNA. The V and J calls follow TCRdb's processing rather than the paper's. The sample has 15,000 to 25,000 distinct CDR3 sequences on record, over 45% of them singletons. The ten largest clones add up to about 1.1% of the sample.

The chain is encoded by TRBV28 joined to TRBJ2-5; TRBD2 lines up with 8 middle nucleotides. This sequence originates from a human donor who had recovered from COVID-19. Sample: CD4+ T cells from blood, taken after SARS-CoV-2 vaccination. The CDR3 corresponds to CASSTPGLDETQYF. In nucleotides, the sequence is TGTGCCAGCAGTACCCCGGGACTAGACGAGACCCAGTACTTC.